This T cell receptor beta chain was recovered during a study of T cell responses to AZD1222 COVID-19 vaccine. Of note for this clone: Its specificity is unknown.

TCRdb's table, derived via immunoSEQ multiplex PCR, lists solely in-frame clones and lacks some. The sample contains approximately 130,000 clones, around nine tenths of which appear only once. The J segment lost 4 bases and the V segment lost 0 bases, leaving 1 base of the junction unmatched. From germline, CDR1 is SGDLS and CDR2 YYNGEE. This CDR3 has 14 residues. Study outcomes and limitations: Increases in Spike-specific TCR breadth and depth were seen after two AZD1222 doses. Donors, mostly white British, included more females; clonal diversity was possibly underestimated.

The sequence was collected from an adult in good health. The rearrangement links TRBV9 to TRBJ1-5; 7 bases are a match to TRBD1. Sample: peripheral blood, taken on day 0 of AZD1222 vaccination. CDR3 bases: TGTGCCAGCAGCGTAGGGGACAGAAATCAGCCCCAGCATTTT. As protein: CASSVGDRNQPQHF.